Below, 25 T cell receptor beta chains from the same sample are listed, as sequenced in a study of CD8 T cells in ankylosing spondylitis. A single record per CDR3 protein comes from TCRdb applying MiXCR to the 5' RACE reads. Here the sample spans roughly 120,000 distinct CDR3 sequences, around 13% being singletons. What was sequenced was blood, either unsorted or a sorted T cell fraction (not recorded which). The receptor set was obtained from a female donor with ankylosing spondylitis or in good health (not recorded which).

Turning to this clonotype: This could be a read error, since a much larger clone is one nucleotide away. This CDR3 is CASSPRTAPYEQYF. The CDR3 DNA sequence: TGTGCCAGCAGCCCCCGGACGGCCCCCTACGAGCAGTACTTC. The chain combines TRBV7-8 with TRBJ2-7; the D is unclear. This CDR3 region has 14 residues. V shed 5 bases and J shed 2 bases, with 13 bases lying between them. The V gene's germline CDR1 is SGHVS and CDR2 FQNEAQ.

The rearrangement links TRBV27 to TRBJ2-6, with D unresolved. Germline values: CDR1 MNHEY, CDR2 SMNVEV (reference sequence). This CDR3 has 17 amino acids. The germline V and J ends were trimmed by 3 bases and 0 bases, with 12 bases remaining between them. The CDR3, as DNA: TGTGCCAGCAGTTTCGGTGTCTTAAGCTCTGGGGCCAACGTCCTGACTTTC. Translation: CASSFGVLSSGANVLTF.

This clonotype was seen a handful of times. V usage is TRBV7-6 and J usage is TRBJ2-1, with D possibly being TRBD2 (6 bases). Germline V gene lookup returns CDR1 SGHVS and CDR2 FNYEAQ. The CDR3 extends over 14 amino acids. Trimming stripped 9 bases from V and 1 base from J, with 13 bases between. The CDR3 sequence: CASKIAVSYNEQFF. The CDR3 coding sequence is TGTGCCAGTAAAATAGCGGTGTCCTACAATGAGCAGTTCTTC.

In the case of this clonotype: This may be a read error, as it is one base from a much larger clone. The CDR3 DNA reads as TGTGCCGCCAGCATCTCGGGGACAGGACTCTTGGGTGAAGCTTTCTTT. This translates into CAASISGTGLLGEAFF. This chain joins TRBV15 and TRBJ1-1; 8 positions match TRBD1. In germline, CDR1 is LNHNV, CDR2 YYDKDF (reference sequence). The CDR3 is made up of 16 amino acids.

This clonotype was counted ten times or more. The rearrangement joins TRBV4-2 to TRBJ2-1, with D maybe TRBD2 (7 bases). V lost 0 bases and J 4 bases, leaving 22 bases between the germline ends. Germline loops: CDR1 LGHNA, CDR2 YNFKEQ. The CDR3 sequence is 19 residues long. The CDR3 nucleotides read TGTGCCAGCAGCCAAGATAATCAGGTGTCGGGGGGCAATTACAATGAGCAGTTCTTC. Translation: CASSQDNQVSGGNYNEQFF.

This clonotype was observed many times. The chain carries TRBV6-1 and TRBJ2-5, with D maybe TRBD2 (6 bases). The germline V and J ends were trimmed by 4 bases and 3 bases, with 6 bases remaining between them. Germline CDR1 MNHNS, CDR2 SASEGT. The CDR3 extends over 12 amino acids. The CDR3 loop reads CASSVAEETQYF. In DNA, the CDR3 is TGTGCCAGCAGTGTAGCGGAAGAGACCCAGTACTTC.

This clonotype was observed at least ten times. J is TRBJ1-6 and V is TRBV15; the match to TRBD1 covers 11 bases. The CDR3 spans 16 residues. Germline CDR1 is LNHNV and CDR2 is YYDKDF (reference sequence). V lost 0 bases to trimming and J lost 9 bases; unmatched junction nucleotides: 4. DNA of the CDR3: TGTGCCACCAGCAGAGAATGGACAGGGGGCCTTTCACCCCTCCACTTT. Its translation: CATSREWTGGLSPLHF.

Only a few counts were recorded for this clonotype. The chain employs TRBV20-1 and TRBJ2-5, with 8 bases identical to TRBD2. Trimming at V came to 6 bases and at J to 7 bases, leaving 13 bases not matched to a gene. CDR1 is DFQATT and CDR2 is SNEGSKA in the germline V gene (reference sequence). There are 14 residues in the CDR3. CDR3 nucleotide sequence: TGCAGTGCAAGCGCGGGGGGACTTAGAGGGACCCAGTACTTC. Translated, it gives CSASAGGLRGTQYF.

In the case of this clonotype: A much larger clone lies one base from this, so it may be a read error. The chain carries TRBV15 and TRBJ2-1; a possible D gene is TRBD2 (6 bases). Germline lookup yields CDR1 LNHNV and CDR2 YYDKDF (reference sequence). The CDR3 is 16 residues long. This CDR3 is CATISTRGKRNNERFF. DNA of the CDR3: TGTGCCACCATCAGTACCCGGGGGAAACGAAACAATGAGCGGTTCTTC.

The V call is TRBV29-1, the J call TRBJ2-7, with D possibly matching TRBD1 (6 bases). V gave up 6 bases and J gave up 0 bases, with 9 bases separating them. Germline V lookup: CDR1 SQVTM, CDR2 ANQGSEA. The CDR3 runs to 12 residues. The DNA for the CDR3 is TGCAGCGTAGAGGACAGCTCCTACGAGCAGTACTTC. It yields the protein CSVEDSSYEQYF.

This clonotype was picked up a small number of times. As DNA, the CDR3 is TGCAGCGCATGGACAGGGAGTCTTGGAAAACTGTTTTTT. This encodes CSAWTGSLGKLFF. The J gene is TRBJ1-4, the V gene TRBV29-1, with 8 bases fitting TRBD1. The CDR3 has 13 residues. V shed 7 bases and J 10 bases; nucleotides not matched to a gene: 11. Germline lookup yields CDR1 SQVTM and CDR2 ANQGSEA.

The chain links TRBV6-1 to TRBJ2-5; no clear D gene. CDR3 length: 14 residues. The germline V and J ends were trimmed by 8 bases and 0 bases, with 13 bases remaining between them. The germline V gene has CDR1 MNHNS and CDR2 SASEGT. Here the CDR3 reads CASGLLGYQETQYF. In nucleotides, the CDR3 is TGTGCCAGCGGCCTCCTGGGGTACCAAGAGACCCAGTACTTC.

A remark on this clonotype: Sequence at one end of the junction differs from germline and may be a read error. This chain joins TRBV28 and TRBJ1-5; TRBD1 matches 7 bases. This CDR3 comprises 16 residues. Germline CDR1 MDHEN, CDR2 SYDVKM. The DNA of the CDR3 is TGTGCCAGCGGATCAATACAGGGGAGGGGTAATCAGCCCCGGCATTTT. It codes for CASGSIQGRGNQPRHF.

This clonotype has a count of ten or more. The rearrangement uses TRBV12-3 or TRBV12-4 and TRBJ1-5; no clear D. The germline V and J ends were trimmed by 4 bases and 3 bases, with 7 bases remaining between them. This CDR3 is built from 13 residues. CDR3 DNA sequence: TGTGCCAGCAGTTACTCCCTCAATCAGCCCCAGCATTTT. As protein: CASSYSLNQPQHF.

DNA for the CDR3: TGTGCCAGCAGCCAAGAACGGGCGGGCAGGGCTCGTATCGAGACCCAGTACTTC. It translates to CASSQERAGRARIETQYF. This chain links TRBV3-1 with TRBJ2-5; TRBD1 or TRBD2 may be the D gene (5 bases each). The V and J ends lost 0 bases and 5 bases respectively, with 22 bases between them. CDR1 and CDR2 (germline): LGHDT, YNNKEL (reference sequence). The CDR3 sequence is 18 residues long.

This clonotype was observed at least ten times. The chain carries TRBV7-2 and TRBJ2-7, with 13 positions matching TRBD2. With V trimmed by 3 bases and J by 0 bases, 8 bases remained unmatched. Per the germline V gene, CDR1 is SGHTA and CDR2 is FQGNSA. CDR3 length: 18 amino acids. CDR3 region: CASSLAPGLAGFSYEQYF. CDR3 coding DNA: TGTGCCAGCAGCTTGGCGCCGGGACTAGCGGGGTTCTCCTACGAGCAGTACTTC.

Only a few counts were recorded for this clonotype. CDR3 nucleotides: TGTGCCACCAGCAGGGGCAAGGGGGGTGGCGGCTACACCTTC. It specifies CATSRGKGGGGYTF. This chain links TRBV15 with TRBJ1-2; possibly TRBD1 for D (6 bases). From germline, CDR1 is LNHNV and CDR2 YYDKDF (reference sequence). This CDR3 has 14 amino acids. V gave up 3 bases and J gave up 8 bases, with 16 bases separating them.

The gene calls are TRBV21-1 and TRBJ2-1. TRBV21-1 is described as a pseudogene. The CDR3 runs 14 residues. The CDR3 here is CASSILGTYNEQFF. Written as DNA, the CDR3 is TGTGCCAGCAGCATCCTTGGCACATACAATGAGCAGTTCTTC.

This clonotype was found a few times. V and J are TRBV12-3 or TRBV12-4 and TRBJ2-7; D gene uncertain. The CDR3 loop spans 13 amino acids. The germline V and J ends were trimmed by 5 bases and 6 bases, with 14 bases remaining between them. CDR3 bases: TGTGCCAGCAGTGTCCGGGCCTCGACCGAGCAGTACTTC. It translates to CASSVRASTEQYF.

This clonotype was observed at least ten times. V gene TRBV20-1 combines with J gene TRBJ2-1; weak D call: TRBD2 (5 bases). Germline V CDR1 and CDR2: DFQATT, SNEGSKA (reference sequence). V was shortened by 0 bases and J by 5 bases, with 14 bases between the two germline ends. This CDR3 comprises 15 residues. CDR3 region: CSARDWRGPNNEQFF. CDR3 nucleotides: TGCAGTGCTAGAGATTGGCGCGGGCCCAACAATGAGCAGTTCTTC.

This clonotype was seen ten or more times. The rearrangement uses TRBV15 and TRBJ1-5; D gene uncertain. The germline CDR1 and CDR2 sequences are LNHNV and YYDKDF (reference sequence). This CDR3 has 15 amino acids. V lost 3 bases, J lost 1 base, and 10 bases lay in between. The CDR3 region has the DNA TGTGCCACCAGCAGCGGGCTAAGCAGCAATCAGCCCCAGCATTTT. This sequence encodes CATSSGLSSNQPQHF.

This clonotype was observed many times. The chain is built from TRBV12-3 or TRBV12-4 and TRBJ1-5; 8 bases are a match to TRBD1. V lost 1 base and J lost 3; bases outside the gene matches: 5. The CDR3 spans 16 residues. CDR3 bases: TGTGCCAGCAGTTTAGGACAGGGGATCGTCAATCAGCCCCAGCATTTT. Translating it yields CASSLGQGIVNQPQHF.

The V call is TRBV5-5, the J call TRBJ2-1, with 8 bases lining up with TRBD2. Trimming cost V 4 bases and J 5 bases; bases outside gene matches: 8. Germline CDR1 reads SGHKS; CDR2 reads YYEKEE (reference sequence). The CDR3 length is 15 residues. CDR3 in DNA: TGTGCCAGCAGCGGTAATAGCGGGAACAACAATGAGCAGTTCTTC. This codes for CASSGNSGNNNEQFF.

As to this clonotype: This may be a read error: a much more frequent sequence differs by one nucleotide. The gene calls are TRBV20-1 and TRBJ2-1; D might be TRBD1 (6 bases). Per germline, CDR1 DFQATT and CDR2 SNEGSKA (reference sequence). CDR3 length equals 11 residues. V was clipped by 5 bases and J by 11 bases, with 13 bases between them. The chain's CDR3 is CSASQGTQQFF. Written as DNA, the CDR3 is TGCAGTGCTTCACAGGGCACTCAGCAGTTCTTC.

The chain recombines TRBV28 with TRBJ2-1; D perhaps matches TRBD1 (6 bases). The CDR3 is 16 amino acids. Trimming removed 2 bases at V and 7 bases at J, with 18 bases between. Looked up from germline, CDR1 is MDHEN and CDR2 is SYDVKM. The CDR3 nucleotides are TGTGCCAGCAGTTTAGGGTGGGGGCGCCGGGCGAATGAGCAGTTCTTC. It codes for CASSLGWGRRANEQFF.